The 7 T cell receptor beta chains presented below share a single source sample, sequenced in a study of T cell clonotyping in hematopoietic cell transplantation. The time point was: recipient sample about 28 days before transplant, after cytoreduction. The assay was immunoSEQ multiplex PCR, and TCRdb's table has in-frame clones only and misses some. Here the sample spans approximately 6,600 clones, under 98% being singletons. The source was peripheral blood mononuclear cells, collected before stem cell transplant. The receptors come from a man between 65 and 79 years old with acute myeloid leukemia. Some clones in this sample may be carry-over from other donors' samples.

The chain couples TRBV4-2 to TRBJ2-6; D is unclear. Trimming cost V 1 base and J 0 bases, with 4 bases left between them. Germline CDR1 LGHNA, CDR2 YNFKEQ. This CDR3 contains 15 residues. CDR3 nucleotide sequence: TGTGCCAGCAGCCAAGGTCCCTCTGGGGCCAACGTCCTGACTTTC. Its protein is CASSQGPSGANVLTF.

The CDR3 region is CASSLAAAGGFYEQYF. The CDR3 nucleotides are TGTGCCAGCAGCTTAGCGGCAGCGGGAGGGTTCTACGAGCAGTACTTC. The genes are TRBV7-2 and TRBJ2-7, with 10 positions matching TRBD2. The germline V gene has CDR1 SGHTA and CDR2 FQGNSA. This CDR3 region has 16 residues. V trimming: 0 bases; J trimming: 3 bases; junction bases outside the gene matches: 5.

The rearrangement links TRBV5-1 to TRBJ1-1; no clear D gene. The V end was cut by 1 base, the J end by 8 bases, with 9 bases between. This CDR3 is built from 12 residues. The germline V gene has CDR1 SGHRS and CDR2 YFSETQ. The CDR3 nucleotides are TGCGCCAGCAGCTTGAACGGGATGGAAGCTTTCTTT. The encoded protein is CASSLNGMEAFF.

The chain joins TRBV10-3 to TRBJ2-7; 9 nucleotides line up with TRBD2. This CDR3 comprises 16 residues. V lost 0 bases and J lost 2; bases outside the gene matches: 5. Germline CDR1 ENHRY, CDR2 SYGVKD. CDR3 sequence reads: CAISESGSGSPYEQYF. The CDR3 nucleotides are TGTGCCATCAGTGAGTCTGGTAGCGGGAGTCCCTACGAGCAGTACTTC.

This chain connects TRBV5-1 to TRBJ2-3; D call uncertain. Trimming took 0 bases from V and 3 from J, leaving 8 bases between them. Germline CDR1 is SGHRS and CDR2 is YFSETQ. The CDR3 runs 14 residues. Here the CDR3 reads CASSLDVGTDTQYF. The DNA of the CDR3 is TGCGCCAGCAGCTTGGACGTCGGGACAGATACGCAGTATTTT.

This clone was recorded once. The chain employs TRBV7-2 and TRBJ1-1; D unclear. CDR1 SGHTA and CDR2 FQGNSA come from the germline V gene. The CDR3 runs to 13 residues. V dropped 0 bases and J dropped 1 base, with 3 bases sitting between them. The CDR3 nucleotides read TGTGCCAGCAGCTTAGCTGGGAACACTGAAGCTTTCTTT. It specifies CASSLAGNTEAFF. The whole variable domain, remainder taken from reference TRBV7-2 and TRBJ1-1, is GAGVSQSPSNKVTEKGKDVELRCDPISGHTALYWYRQSLGQGLEFLIYFQGNSAPDKSGLPSDRFSAERTGGSVSTLTIQRTQQEDSAVYLCASSLAGNTEAFFGQGTRLTVV.

This chain uses TRBV19 with TRBJ2-7; perhaps TRBD1 as D (6 bases). V was pared by 5 bases and J by 4 bases, with 18 bases between. The CDR3 totals 15 residues. From germline, CDR1 is LNHDA and CDR2 SQIVND (reference sequence). The CDR3 protein is CASSARTGTLYEQYF. In nucleotides, the CDR3 is TGTGCCAGTAGTGCGCGAACCGGGACACTTTACGAGCAGTACTTC.